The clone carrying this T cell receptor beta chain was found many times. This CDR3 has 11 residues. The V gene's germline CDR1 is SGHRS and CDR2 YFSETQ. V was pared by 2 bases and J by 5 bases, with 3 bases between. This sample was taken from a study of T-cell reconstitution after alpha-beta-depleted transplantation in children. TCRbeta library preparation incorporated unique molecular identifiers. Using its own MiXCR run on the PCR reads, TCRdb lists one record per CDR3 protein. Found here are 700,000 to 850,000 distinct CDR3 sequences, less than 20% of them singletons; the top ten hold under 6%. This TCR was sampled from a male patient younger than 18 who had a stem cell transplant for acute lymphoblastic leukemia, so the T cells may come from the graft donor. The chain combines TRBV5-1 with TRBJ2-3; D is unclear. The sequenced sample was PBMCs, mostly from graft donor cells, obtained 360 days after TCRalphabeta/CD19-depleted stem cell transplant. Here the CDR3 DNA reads TGCGCCAGCAGCTTCGGAGATACGCAGTATTTT. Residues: CASSFGDTQYF.